The next 19 T cell receptor beta chains were all read from a single sample in a study of regulatory T cells in long-lasting Graves disease. Time point specified: newly diagnosed GD, antithyroid drugs for less than 3 months. RNA from PBMCs was the source of the TCR library. Building of the TCR beta libraries involved iRepertoire HTBI primers and Arm-PCR of CDR3 regions. MiXCR was run by TCRdb on the multiplex PCR reads, yielding one entry per CDR3 protein. The sample records about 380,000 distinct CDR3 sequences, about 16% being singletons. The material sequenced was peripheral blood mononuclear cells (PBMCs), taken at new diagnosis, from a patient treated with antithyroid drugs. Receptors originate from a female donor with Graves disease.

This clonotype was detected ten times or more. The chain joins TRBV11-2 to TRBJ2-5; 8 bases agree with TRBD2. The germline V gene has CDR1 SGHAT and CDR2 FQNNGV. CDR3 length: 15 amino acids. Trimming cost V 7 bases and J 4 bases; bases outside gene matches: 11. CDR3 sequence reads: CASIEYGGGSETQYF. CDR3 in DNA: TGTGCCAGCATCGAATATGGCGGGGGGTCAGAGACCCAGTACTTC.

The V call is TRBV7-8, the J call TRBJ2-7; 8 nucleotides match TRBD1. With V trimmed by 5 bases and J by 3 bases, 9 bases remained unmatched. The germline CDR1 and CDR2 sequences are SGHVS and FQNEAQ. This CDR3 has 15 residues. The CDR3 sequence is CASSLKTGELYEQYF. The CDR3 DNA sequence: TGTGCCAGCAGCCTGAAGACAGGGGAGCTCTACGAGCAGTACTTC. Complete variable domain (other parts from reference TRBV7-8 and TRBJ2-7): GAGVSQSPRYKVAKRGQDVALRCDPISGHVSLFWYQQALGQGPEFLTYFQNEAQLDKSGLPSDRFFAERPEGSVSTLKIQRTQQEDSAVYLCASSLKTGELYEQYFGPGTRLTVT.

This clonotype was counted ten times or more. This sequence joins TRBV29-1 and TRBJ1-1; D call uncertain. The germline V gene has CDR1 SQVTM and CDR2 ANQGSEA. Deletions cut 6 bases from V and 6 bases from J, with 14 bases between. CDR3 length equals 12 residues. In nucleotides, the CDR3 is TGCAGCGTCGAAACCGTGACGGCTGAAGCTTTCTTT. Its protein is CSVETVTAEAFF.

This clonotype came up many times. V usage is TRBV20-1 and J usage is TRBJ2-2; D perhaps matches TRBD2 (6 bases). V was pared by 1 base and J by 2 bases, with 17 bases between. CDR3 length equals 17 residues. The germline gives CDR1 DFQATT, CDR2 SNEGSKA (reference sequence). CDR3 region: CSARALLARGNTGELFF. DNA of the CDR3: TGCAGTGCTAGAGCCCTACTGGCGCGGGGAAACACCGGGGAGCTGTTTTTT.

For this clonotype: It is likely a read error: a sequence one base away is far more abundant. This sequence joins TRBV12-3 or TRBV12-4 and TRBJ1-2; 8 bases match TRBD1. V trimming: 4 bases; J trimming: 7 bases; junction bases outside the gene matches: 5. The CDR3 has 13 residues. CDR3 region: CASSSRTGSGYTF. The DNA for the CDR3 is TGTGCCAGCAGTTCCCGGACAGGGAGTGGCTACACCTTC.

Here the CDR3 reads CASSPQTGTGEQFF. CDR3 nucleotide sequence: TGTGCCAGCTCACCGCAGACAGGGACAGGGGAGCAGTTCTTC. The chain carries TRBV18 and TRBJ2-5; 9 nucleotides line up with TRBD1. The closer fit of TRBJ2-1 to the DNA end suggests the J call may be wrong. CDR1 KGHSH and CDR2 LQKENI come from the germline V gene. This CDR3 spans 14 amino acids.

As to this clonotype: A read error is possible here, since a much larger clone lies one base away. This rearrangement joins TRBV11-2 to TRBJ1-1, with 7 bases fitting TRBD1. V shed 5 bases and J 3 bases; nucleotides not matched to a gene: 9. CDR3 length: 15 residues. The germline gives CDR1 SGHAT, CDR2 FQNNGV. The CDR3 reads CASSGRQGWHTEAFF. The DNA of the CDR3 is TGTGCCAGCAGCGGTAGACAGGGTTGGCACACTGAAGCTTTCTTT. The entire variable domain, with the rest obtained from reference TRBV11-2 and TRBJ1-1, is as follows: EAGVAQSPRYKIIEKRQSVAFWCNPISGHATLYWYQQILGQGPKLLIQFQNNGVVDDSQLPKDRFSAERLKGVDSTLKIQPAKLEDSAVYLCASSGRQGWHTEAFFGQGTRLTVV.

This clonotype was seen only a few times. The CDR3 DNA reads TGTGCCAGCAGCTTATCGCTGAGGACAGGGGATGAAAAACTGTTTTTT. It specifies CASSLSLRTGDEKLFF. The chain carries TRBV7-2 and TRBJ1-4; 9 bases fit TRBD1. The V and J ends lost 2 bases and 6 bases, in that order; junction bases with no gene match: 7. This CDR3 is built from 16 residues. Germline V gene lookup returns CDR1 SGHTA and CDR2 FQGNSA.

The chain uses TRBV20-1 and TRBJ2-1, with 9 bases identical to TRBD2. Trimming took 8 bases from V and 7 from J; bases not matched to a gene: 15. Germline V gives CDR1 DFQATT, CDR2 SNEGSKA (reference sequence). There are 15 residues in the CDR3. Written as DNA, the CDR3 is TGCAGTACCAGGGCGCGGGAGGGGCAAGTGAATGAGCAGTTCTTC. As protein: CSTRAREGQVNEQFF.

Many counts were recorded for this clonotype. The chain is built from TRBV7-2 and TRBJ2-5; 7 nucleotides match TRBD1. The CDR3 has 15 residues. The germline V gene encodes CDR1 SGHTA and CDR2 FQGNSA. V shed 6 bases and J 1 base; nucleotides not matched to a gene: 8. The CDR3 protein is CASSSSGTAQETQYF. In DNA, the CDR3 is TGTGCCAGCAGTTCCTCCGGGACAGCCCAAGAGACCCAGTACTTC.

This clonotype was found many times. The gene calls are TRBV15 and TRBJ1-1; D is uncertain. Trimming removed 0 bases at V and 6 bases at J, with 11 bases between. Germline loops: CDR1 LNHNV, CDR2 YYDKDF (reference sequence). The CDR3 length is 14 residues. CDR3 nucleotide sequence: TGTGCCACCAGCAGAGATAATCAGTGGGCTGAAGCTTTCTTT. It is translated as CATSRDNQWAEAFF.

This chain uses TRBV12-3 or TRBV12-4 with TRBJ1-2, with 9 bases lining up with TRBD1. CDR3 length: 15 residues. With V trimmed by 4 bases and J by 3 bases, 6 bases remained unmatched. The CDR3 DNA sequence: TGTGCCAGCAGTTCCAGGACAGGGGTAGACTATGGCTACACCTTC. Protein sequence: CASSSRTGVDYGYTF.

In its sample, this clonotype was seen a few times. A junction boundary mismatches the germline segment, possibly from a read error. The genes are TRBV6-4 and TRBJ1-6; D is ambiguous. Germline CDR1 reads MRHNA; CDR2 reads SNTAGT. This CDR3 spans 15 amino acids. The CDR3 nucleotides are TGTGCCAGCAGTTACTCAGTAGAACTTAATTCACCCCTCCACTTT. Translation gives CASSYSVELNSPLHF.

CDR3 sequence: CSAVETGRIYEQYF. Here the CDR3 DNA reads TGCAGTGCCGTGGAGACGGGCCGAATCTACGAGCAGTACTTC. This chain links TRBV20-1 with TRBJ2-7; unclear D gene. Trimming left V 6 bases short and J 3 bases short, with 18 bases between. The CDR3 sequence is 14 residues long. CDR1 and CDR2 (germline): DFQATT, SNEGSKA (reference sequence).

Of note for this clonotype: A single base separates this from a much larger clone, so it may be a read error. The rearrangement uses TRBV28 and TRBJ1-1; TRBD1 matches at 7 bases. Germline-derived CDR1 and CDR2 are MDHEN and SYDVKM. CDR3 length: 13 amino acids. Trimming took 6 bases from V and 5 from J; bases not matched to a gene: 6. Written as DNA, the CDR3 is TGTGCCAGCAGGTTGACAGGGAGGACTGAAGCTTTCTTT. This codes for CASRLTGRTEAFF.

Remarks on this clonotype: A much larger clone lies a single base off, so this may be a read error. The conserved closing phenylalanine or tryptophan is absent in this CDR3, likely reflecting a read error. The rearrangement joins TRBV7-8 to TRBJ1-2; no definite D call. Trimming took 1 base from V and 0 from J, leaving 6 bases between them. The CDR3 has 14 residues. Germline V gene data show CDR1 as SGHVS and CDR2 as FQNEAQ. The DNA of the CDR3 is TGTGCCAGCAGCTTAGGGGTGGCTAACTATGGCTACACCTCC. Encoded protein: CASSLGVANYGYTS.

Ten or more counts support this clonotype. The chain uses TRBV7-2 and TRBJ1-5; D is uncertain. CDR3 length: 14 amino acids. Germline V gene data show CDR1 as SGHTA and CDR2 as FQGNSA. V was shortened by 3 bases and J by 2 bases, with 8 bases between the two germline ends. CDR3 nucleotide sequence: TGTGCCAGCAGCTTTGTGTGGGGCAATCAGCCCCAGCATTTT. This codes for CASSFVWGNQPQHF.

This clonotype was picked up many times. V gene TRBV7-9 combines with J gene TRBJ2-2; D is perhaps TRBD2 (5 bases). This CDR3 has 18 residues. The germline V gene encodes CDR1 SEHNR and CDR2 FQNEAQ (reference sequence). V shed 5 bases and J shed 5 bases, with 24 bases lying between them. DNA for the CDR3: TGTGCCAGCAGCCGCTTACTATGGACGGTCACGGGAACCGGGGAGCTGTTTTTT. The encoded protein is CASSRLLWTVTGTGELFF.

This clonotype was observed a handful of times. J is TRBJ2-7 and V is TRBV7-9; D uncertain. The CDR3 has 15 residues. Trimming shortened V by 0 bases and J by 2 bases, and 11 bases separated the two germline ends. Germline values: CDR1 SEHNR, CDR2 FQNEAQ (reference sequence). As DNA, the CDR3 is TGTGCCAGCAGCTTAGCTCAACGGCCCCCCTACGAGCAGTACTTC. Translation: CASSLAQRPPYEQYF.